This TCR beta chain was observed in a study of cytomegalovirus exposure and HLA in healthy donors (TCRdb year 2017). Concerning the study at large: In an earlier analysis of around 540 of the donors, around 300 Gb of sequence data and some 120 million unique TCR beta sequences from some 170 million T cells were reported. About 280 gigabases of sequencing data and 78 million or so unique TCR sequences were included in an early release covering about 600 HLA-typed donors. Among the roughly 390 genotyped donors, approximately 76% belonged to the genetic ancestry cluster associated with self-reported Caucasian donors. The study aimed to test whether cataloging public T cell receptors could reveal signatures of past pathogen exposure. Using immunosequencing, the study profiled T cell repertoires from approximately 700 subjects and related those repertoires to cytomegalovirus serostatus. Along with the approximately 650-subject first cohort, a separate validation cohort of roughly 110 different subjects was used. To predict cytomegalovirus infection status, the study combined high-throughput TCR immunosequencing, statistical association of individual TCRs with disease status, and machine learning. A later analysis re-analyzed previously published TCR beta repertoires from about 600 donors and added high-resolution HLA genotyping to study TCR occurrence patterns. In the later analysis, no new phenotypic data were used to find candidate immune exposures; instead, reliance was placed on TCR beta sequences and their occurrence across donors. In an earlier analysis of roughly 580 of the donors, high-throughput TCR beta sequencing was used to judge whether each TCR beta V gene segment behaved as functional or pseudogenic. Alongside the repertoire data, information on donor age, sex, ethnicity and CMV serostatus was compiled. A later genetic analysis took genome-wide SNP genotypes for about 60% of the roughly 670 donors and used that subset as a discovery cohort. All discovery cohort repertoires had been generated on a single sequencing platform. Both class I and class II loci were covered by HLA typing, at four-digit resolution. The number of typed donors differed by locus: about 629-630 for A, B, C, DRB1 and DQB1; approximately 520 for DQA1; approximately 600 for DPA1; and roughly 450 for DPB1. Because of strong linkage in the cohort, a few DR-DQ haplotypes were treated as single units for association and clustering. On average, over 200,000 unique TCR beta nucleotide sequences were sequenced per donor among 398 genotyped donors of the cohort, with roughly 19% of those sequences being non-productive.

Comments on this clone: Its antigen has not been determined. Per-base quality was not reported, and no clone a single base away is much larger than it.

Library method: the immunoSEQ multiplex PCR assay. For the multiplex PCR, a mixture combining 60 forward primers for TCR Vbeta segments and 13 reverse primers for TCR Jbeta segments was used. The CDR3 region of rearranged TCR beta genes was amplified from genomic DNA with a multiplex PCR assay. On the Illumina HiSeq System, the amplified TCR beta libraries were sequenced as 87-base-pair reads. The study's processing was this. In a later analysis, around 80 million unique TCR beta chains were counted across the roughly 610 repertoires, and roughly 9.9 million of these chains were shared by at least two donors. To remove PCR and sequencing errors, raw reads were error-corrected and collapsed into unique sequences using a nearest-neighbor algorithm that merged closely related sequences. To assign V, D and J gene segments, CDR3 sequences were aligned to IMGT reference sequences. For a sequence to be retained, a match of at least six nucleotides was required to both a V gene segment and a J gene segment. Rearrangements were classified as productive when the CDR3 lacked stop codons and remained in frame with V and J, and all other rearrangements were classified as non-productive. Following IMGT convention, CDR3 was defined as the stretch from the second conserved V-encoded cysteine to the conserved J-encoded phenylalanine. The earlier analysis of about 620 of the donors excluded sequences that lacked an unambiguous match to a single V gene segment. An earlier analysis of 550 to 650 of the donors classified V segments as functional when productive rearrangements were above 56.7% and as segregating when the standard deviation between donors was above 5%. A statistical classification framework was built for diagnosing cytomegalovirus status from the catalog of TCR beta chain sequences. In a later analysis, V and J genes were assigned by comparing TCR nucleotide sequences against IMGT/GENE-DB human TR gene sequences. In a later analysis, CDR3 sequences and most-parsimonious VDJ recombination scenarios were assigned using the TCRdist pipeline. In a later analysis, each TCR beta chain was defined by its CDR3 amino acid sequence together with its V-gene family, and reads lacking a unique V-gene family were excluded. As a way to deal with suspected cross-contamination and a sequencing artifact, a later analysis dropped hundreds of nucleotide sequences that were highly shared and had low generation probability. A later analysis calculated a clonal expansion index for each public chain from normalized within-repertoire ranks of inferred template counts. A later analysis computed generation probabilities with a VDJ recombination model fitted to out-of-frame rearrangements, and checked the results against IGoR. In a later analysis, TCR-TCR, TCR-HLA and TCR-CMV co-occurrence was scored with hypergeometric tests, and a repertoire-size bias correction was applied to TCR pairs. False discovery rates were estimated in a later analysis by permuting HLA or CMV assignments 20 times. A later analysis grouped co-occurring TCRs with DBSCAN, adding TCRdist sequence similarity when clustering within HLA-allele-positive subsets. For co-occurrence clustering, repertoires with fewer than 30,000 or more than 120,000 public chains were excluded, along with five repertoires with anomalous nucleotide sharing. Drawn from immuneACCESS, this table holds only the in-frame rearrangements with V and J called that TCRdb kept. Clones are partly lost; checked studies trace under half to an unresolved V gene and leave the rest unexplained. The V and J calls and clone size were taken over from that table, and D and trimming were inferred from the DNA. Present in this sample are 200,000 to 250,000 clones, 82% of which were seen just once. Jointly, the top ten make up roughly 5% of the sample.

Summary of the overall study and its limitations: The earlier analysis of almost 600 of the donors excluded fewer than 20 rarely observed V segments, including chromosome 9 orphons, because counts were too low. Only TCR beta chains were sequenced in this cohort, and the absence of alpha or paired-chain data limited detectable features. Because HLA typing was unavailable for some donors at each locus, only the typed subset was used in association tests. The classifier was reported to diagnose cytomegalovirus status with high specificity and sensitivity in both the original cohort and the validation cohort. A later analysis reported that several top co-occurrence clusters appeared linked to parvovirus B19, influenza, CMV and Epstein-Barr virus. Linkage disequilibrium might explain the correlated functional status among segregating V segments, but an unknown experimental factor could not be excluded. Immune exposure information for the cohort was limited to CMV serostatus. In a later genetic analysis, fewer N-insertions in productive TCRs were reported among donors in an Asian-associated ancestry cluster than the roughly 700-donor mean. V-gene and J-gene trimming of TCR beta chains was associated with a missense DCLRE1C variant in a later genetic analysis, and the association was replicated in an independent cohort. In an earlier analysis of some 540 of the donors, most TCR beta V segments appeared in productive rearrangements about 87% or about 30% of the time, broadly matching IMGT annotations. A later analysis associated around 16,000 TCR beta sequences with specific HLA alleles at a false discovery rate of 0.05. Sequencing depth was assumed to be roughly uniform across donors in the presence/absence analyses, though that assumption may not hold. While some public TCRs were present in many individuals, most TCR sequences turned up only very rarely across donors. The authors suggested that the approach could potentially be generalized to other disease states and immunological phenotypes. A cluster of highly shared sequence variants was judged likely to represent a technical artifact of the sequencing pipeline. In a later analysis, HLA-associated TCR beta chains showed more clonal expansion and lower generation probabilities than non-associated chains that were equally common. Strong co-occurrence of HLA alleles, especially DR and DQ, made assigning TCR associations to individual alleles difficult. A later analysis found that most CMV-associated TCR beta chains appeared HLA-restricted, with HLA associations seemingly driven largely by CMV exposure. In a later analysis, the rate of TCR association differed among HLA loci, with DRB1 alleles having the most associated TCRs and HLA-C alleles having the fewest. A few of the identified cytomegalovirus-associated TCR beta chains were confirmed in vitro to be specific for cytomegalovirus antigens. A further reported finding was that TCR beta sequences accurately predicted the HLA-A and HLA-B alleles for most subjects in the first cohort. The study gave a list of 150 to 200 TCR beta chains associated with cytomegalovirus.

The cohort was made up of about 610 healthy bone marrow donors. At the time of sampling, all cohort members were nominally healthy, though unrecorded immune exposures were likely present. The donor was CMV seropositive and was included in the group of 250 to 300 seropositive cohort members. Each donor provided a peripheral blood sample, and peripheral blood mononuclear cells were used for TCR beta sequencing. The Qiagen DNeasy Blood Extraction Kit was used to extract genomic DNA from the blood cell samples. This clonotype was obtained from a woman in her thirties or forties in good health and CMV-seropositive. Sample: PBMCs.

Here the CDR3 is given as CASSSAVVETQYF. The sequenced DNA: TGTGCCAGCAGTTCCGCGGTTGTAGAGACCCAGTACTTC. The chain employs TRBV6-5 and TRBJ2-5; the D gene assignment is ambiguous. Between the V and J ends, shortened by 4 bases and 4 bases respectively, the junction contains 10 bases. The germline V gene gives CDR1 as MNHEY and CDR2 as SVGAGI. The CDR3, cysteine through phenylalanine, is 13 amino acids long. Here the CDR3 DNA is all that survives: 39 bases in frame from base 1.